This passage covers 7 T cell receptor beta chains from one sample sequenced in a study of T cell repertoires in cytomegalovirus infection. Their antigens remain unidentified. TCRdb re-analysed the reads in MiXCR, keeping a single row per CDR3 protein. The sample records hundreds of thousands of distinct CDR3 sequences, roughly 36% being singletons. The input for sequencing was cultured PBMCs, taken from culture after CMV antigen stimulation. Source of these receptors: a human donor in good health (CMV status not recorded). Some clones in this sample may be carry-over from other donors' samples.

The V call is TRBV20-1, the J call TRBJ2-1; no clear D gene. The CDR3 covers 12 residues. Germline V CDR1 and CDR2: DFQATT, SNEGSKA (reference sequence). The V end lost 2 bases, the J end lost 5 bases, and 7 bases lay between the germline ends. The CDR3 DNA is TGCAGTGCTAGACGACGCAACAATGAGCAGTTCTTC. This translates into CSARRRNNEQFF.

This clonotype has more than one count but fewer than ten. The genes are TRBV2 and TRBJ2-1; D gene ambiguous. V was trimmed by 6 bases and J by 5 bases, leaving 11 bases between them. The CDR3 sequence is 13 residues long. The germline V gene encodes CDR1 SNHLY and CDR2 FYNNEI. This chain's CDR3 is CASRAPSHNEQFF. The CDR3 nucleotides read TGTGCCAGCAGGGCCCCAAGTCACAATGAGCAGTTCTTC.

V is TRBV18 and J is TRBJ2-3; TRBD2 agrees at 12 bases. The CDR3 is made up of 16 amino acids. Germline CDR1 reads KGHSH; CDR2 reads LQKENI. The junction had 6 bases not matched to a gene; V was cut back by 2 bases and J by 6 bases. The DNA of the CDR3 is TGTGCCAGCTCACCAATGACTAGCGGGAGAGCCGATACGCAGTATTTT. This sequence encodes CASSPMTSGRADTQYF. Together with reference TRBV18 and TRBJ2-3, the CDR3 gives the full variable domain: NAGVMQNPRHLVRRRGQEARLRCSPMKGHSHVYWYRQLPEEGLKFMVYLQKENIIDESGMPKERFSAEFPKEGPSILRIQQVVRGDSAAYFCASSPMTSGRADTQYFGPGTRLTVL.

The CDR3 loop is CASHETIDTQYF. CDR3 sequence (DNA): TGTGCCAGCCACGAAACGATAGATACGCAGTATTTT. This chain uses TRBV6-1 with TRBJ2-3; unclear D gene. Germline assignment: CDR1 MNHNS and CDR2 SASEGT. The CDR3 covers 12 residues. V was trimmed by 8 bases and J by 5 bases, leaving 11 bases between them.

The chain has TRBV19 and TRBJ2-7; 8 bases are a match to TRBD1. V gave up 2 bases and J gave up 4 bases; unmatched junction bases: 4. CDR1 and CDR2 from the germline V gene are LNHDA and SQIVND (reference sequence). The CDR3 length is 14 residues. CDR3 loop: CASSISGQAYEQYF. In nucleotides, the CDR3 is TGTGCCAGTAGTATATCGGGACAGGCATACGAGCAGTACTTC.

The chain joins TRBV6-2 or TRBV6-3 to TRBJ1-2; 7 bases align to TRBD1. Germline CDR1 and CDR2: MNHEY and SVGEGT. This CDR3 is built from 13 residues. The junction had 8 bases not matched to a gene; V was cut back by 7 bases and J by 6 bases. The DNA for the CDR3 is TGTGCCAGCACCCTACAGGGGACCGATGGCTACACCTTC. Encoded protein: CASTLQGTDGYTF.

This clonotype was detected a few times. The V and J genes are TRBV7-9 and TRBJ2-5; weak D call: TRBD1 (6 bases). Per germline, CDR1 SEHNR and CDR2 FQNEAQ (reference sequence). V was trimmed by 5 bases and J by 2 bases, leaving 18 bases between them. This CDR3 comprises 16 residues. The CDR3 region is CASSPHFGGTQETQYF. The CDR3 DNA reads as TGTGCCAGCAGCCCACACTTCGGTGGGACACAAGAGACCCAGTACTTC.